The clone carrying this T cell receptor (beta chain) has a count of ten or more. These data come from a study of spatial heterogeneity in lung cancer. Stated time point: sample taken at primary tumor resection. From the 5' RACE reads, TCRdb called clonotypes with MiXCR, one entry per CDR3 protein. The sample lists approximately 22,000 distinct CDR3 sequences, 4.5% to 7% occurring once. CDR3 length equals 17 residues. Germline CDR1 and CDR2: MNHEY and SMNVEV (reference sequence). V was pared by 0 bases and J by 5 bases, with 16 bases between. The receptor was isolated from a male donor with early-stage non-small cell lung cancer. The chain links TRBV27 to TRBJ2-2; D assignment may be TRBD1 or TRBD2 (5 bases each). The sequencing here drew on PBMCs, taken at surgery. The CDR3 bases are TGTGCCAGCAGTTTATCACCCGGGGCGGCGAGGACCGGGGAGCTGTTTTTT. The encoded protein is CASSLSPGAARTGELFF.